This TCR beta chain came from a study of technical replicates of blood from a handful of donors. V lost 0 bases to trimming and J lost 9 bases, with 24 bases between them. Per the germline V gene, CDR1 is MGHRA and CDR2 is YSYEKL. CDR3 size: 18 residues. Using immunoSEQ multiplex PCR, the repertoire was profiled, and TCRdb retains in-frame clones only, with some absent. The table lists about 88,000 clones, around 94% of them singletons. This receptor was taken from a human donor in good health. The sample taken for sequencing was T cells isolated from PBMCs. The gene calls are TRBV4-1 and TRBJ2-1, with a possible D match to TRBD2 (6 bases). The CDR3 spells CASSQETWRGARVVEQFF. In DNA form, the CDR3 reads TGCGCCAGCAGCCAAGAAACGTGGAGGGGCGCAAGGGTCGTTGAGCAGTTCTTC.